These 31 T cell receptor beta chains were all obtained from the same sample, sequenced in a study of blood T cell repertoires in COVID-19. Here immunoSEQ multiplex PCR was the method, and the copy in TCRdb shows in-frame clones only, minus some. The sample records roughly 100,000 clones, approximately 92% being singletons. Sample: peripheral blood. These receptors were collected from a man aged 45-60 years with active COVID-19.

V usage is TRBV25-1 and J usage is TRBJ1-1; 9 bases are shared with TRBD1. Trimming removed 2 bases from V and 5 bases from J; junction bases left unmatched: 3. Looked up from germline, CDR1 is MGHDK and CDR2 is SYGVNS. This CDR3 spans 14 amino acids. In nucleotides, the CDR3 is TGTGCCAGCAGTGAAACAGGGGGCCGGACTGAAGCTTTCTTT. This encodes CASSETGGRTEAFF.

This rearrangement joins TRBV19 to TRBJ1-2; D is perhaps TRBD1 (6 bases). The germline V and J ends were trimmed by 1 base and 8 bases, with 20 bases remaining between them. The CDR3 runs to 16 residues. Germline CDR1 is LNHDA and CDR2 is SQIVND (reference sequence). This CDR3 reads CASSIAADRAAWGYTF. The CDR3 DNA sequence: TGTGCCAGTAGTATAGCGGCGGACAGAGCCGCTTGGGGCTACACCTTC.

This sequence joins TRBV20-1 and TRBJ1-5; TRBD1 matches at 7 bases. In germline, CDR1 is DFQATT, CDR2 SNEGSKA (reference sequence). V was pared by 3 bases and J by 3 bases, with 5 bases of the junction left unmatched. The CDR3 totals 14 residues. The CDR3, as DNA: TGCAGTGCTAGTTTGACAGGGTTCAATCAGCCCCAGCATTTT. It is translated as CSASLTGFNQPQHF.

This CDR3 is CASSHITKAGVTDTQYF. DNA for the CDR3: TGTGCCAGCAGCCATATAACGAAAGCGGGAGTCACAGATACGCAGTATTTT. The chain couples TRBV3-1 (or the pseudogene TRBV3-2) to TRBJ2-3, with 8 positions matching TRBD2. With 3 bases clipped from V and 2 bases from J, the junction kept 10 bases outside the gene matches. The length of the CDR3 is 17 residues. Germline lookup yields CDR1 LGHDT and CDR2 YNNKEL (reference sequence).

The rearrangement joins TRBV28 to TRBJ2-7; TRBD2 matches 13 bases. This CDR3 is 17 amino acids long. Germline V gene data show CDR1 as MDHEN and CDR2 as SYDVKM. J lost 4 bases, V lost 3 bases, and 9 bases had no gene match. The CDR3 loop is CASSFGGLAGPGYEQYF. The DNA of the CDR3 is TGTGCCAGCAGTTTCGGGGGACTAGCGGGACCCGGGTACGAGCAGTACTTC.

The rearrangement links TRBV4-1 to TRBJ2-7, with TRBD2 matching 8 bases. Germline loops: CDR1 MGHRA, CDR2 YSYEKL. V lost 4 bases to trimming and J lost 0 bases; unmatched junction nucleotides: 8. The CDR3 runs to 16 residues. The CDR3 DNA reads as TGCGCCAGCAGCCGAGGACTAGCACTTAGCTCCTACGAGCAGTACTTC. Protein sequence: CASSRGLALSSYEQYF.

A remark on this clone: One end of the junction fails to match germline, which may point to a read error. The chain carries TRBV19 and TRBJ2-2; 9 bases are a match to TRBD1. CDR1 is LNHDA, CDR2 SQIVND, per germline (reference sequence). CDR3 length: 15 residues. CDR3 protein: CASSTGTGPTRELFF. In nucleotides, the CDR3 is TGTGCCAGTAGCACCGGGACAGGGCCCACCCGGGAGCTGTTTTTT.

This chain uses TRBV6-5 with TRBJ2-7; 9 bases are shared with TRBD2. The trim removed 10 bases at V and 8 bases at J, leaving 15 bases unmatched. Germline loops: CDR1 MNHEY, CDR2 SVGAGI. The CDR3 runs 14 residues. CDR3 DNA sequence: TGTGCCATCTACCGCGTCGCTAGCGGGATGCAGCAGTACTTC. Protein product: CAIYRVASGMQQYF.

The V gene is TRBV19, the J gene TRBJ2-1; unclear D gene. CDR1 and CDR2 from the germline V gene are LNHDA and SQIVND (reference sequence). There are 14 residues in the CDR3. Trimming took 6 bases from V and 9 from J, leaving 18 bases between them. CDR3 bases: TGTGCCAGTAGCCACGACTCTTTCAATACTGAGCAGTTCTTC. As protein: CASSHDSFNTEQFF. Based on the CDR3 plus reference TRBV19 and TRBJ2-1, the full variable domain is DGGITQSPKYLFRKEGQNVTLSCEQNLNHDAMYWYRQDPGQGLRLIYYSQIVNDFQKGDIAEGYSVSREKKESFPLTVTSAQKNPTAFYLCASSHDSFNTEQFFGPGTRLTVL.

V gene TRBV9 combines with J gene TRBJ2-7; tentative D call: TRBD2 (6 bases). With 4 bases removed from V and 3 bases from J, the gap between germline ends came to 20 bases. Per germline, CDR1 SGDLS and CDR2 YYNGEE. There are 16 residues in the CDR3. CDR3 amino acids: CASSPGRITSIYEQYF. The CDR3 DNA reads as TGTGCCAGCAGCCCGGGACGTATCACTAGCATCTACGAGCAGTACTTC. The variable domain in full, with the rest retrieved from reference TRBV9 and TRBJ2-7, is DSGVTQTPKHLITATGQRVTLRCSPRSGDLSVYWYQQSLDQGLQFLIQYYNGEERAKGNILERFSAQQFPDLHSELNLSSLELGDSALYFCASSPGRITSIYEQYFGPGTRLTVT.

The rearrangement joins TRBV11-2 to TRBJ2-2; D remains unclear. The length of the CDR3 is 18 residues. Germline loops: CDR1 SGHAT, CDR2 FQNNGV. The V end was cut by 3 bases, the J end by 4 bases, with 21 bases between. Here the CDR3 reads CASSFNKERGVGTGELFF. CDR3 sequence (DNA): TGTGCCAGCAGCTTTAACAAAGAGCGCGGTGTTGGCACCGGGGAGCTGTTTTTT.

This chain uses TRBV6-6 with TRBJ1-1, with a weak D call TRBD1 (6 bases). The V gene lost 4 bases and the J gene lost 8 bases, with 14 bases spanning the gap. The V gene's germline CDR1 is MNHNY and CDR2 SVGAGI (reference sequence). The CDR3 spans 13 residues. CDR3 region: CASSSVQQGEAFF. CDR3 in DNA: TGTGCCAGCAGTTCAGTACAACAGGGCGAAGCTTTCTTT.

V and J are TRBV29-1 and TRBJ1-5; D is possibly TRBD1 (6 bases). In germline, CDR1 is SQVTM, CDR2 ANQGSEA. The CDR3 is 13 residues long. V lost 4 bases and J lost 1, with 8 bases in between. CDR3 nucleotides: TGCAGCGTTGGGGGGCAGAGCAATCAGCCCCAGCATTTT. This encodes CSVGGQSNQPQHF.

The chain couples TRBV5-6 to TRBJ2-5; 9 bases match TRBD2. The CDR3 is 16 residues long. V shed 3 bases, J shed 1 base, and the junction held 7 bases outside the gene matches. Germline CDR1 and CDR2: SGHDT and YYEEEE. CDR3 region: CASSSDSGSFQETQYF. DNA for the CDR3: TGTGCCAGCAGCTCGGATAGCGGGAGTTTCCAAGAGACCCAGTACTTC.

The V gene is TRBV3-1 (or the pseudogene TRBV3-2), the J gene TRBJ2-3; 9 nucleotides match TRBD2. Germline CDR1 is LGHDT and CDR2 is YNNKEL (reference sequence). The CDR3 spans 16 residues. Trimming cost V 6 bases and J 5 bases; bases outside gene matches: 12. This CDR3 is CASRGGGTSIGDTQYF. As DNA, the CDR3 is TGTGCCAGCAGGGGCGGGGGGACTAGCATAGGAGATACGCAGTATTTT.

The chain recombines TRBV7-3 with TRBJ2-2; tentatively, D is TRBD2 (6 bases). The CDR3 is 15 amino acids. Trimming stripped 6 bases from V and 1 base from J, with 12 bases between. Germline CDR1 is SGHTA and CDR2 is FQGTGA. CDR3 amino acids: CASRTGLQNTGELFF. In nucleotides, the CDR3 is TGTGCCAGCAGGACGGGACTGCAGAACACCGGGGAGCTGTTTTTT.

This chain connects TRBV5-4 to TRBJ2-5; D gene uncertain. The CDR3 length is 14 residues. CDR1 and CDR2 from the germline V gene are SGHNT and YYREEE (reference sequence). Trimming took 0 bases from V and 5 from J, leaving 11 bases between them. For the CDR3, the DNA is TGTGCCAGCAGCTTGGATTATGCGTCGGAGACCCAGTACTTC. This gives the protein CASSLDYASETQYF.

A single count supports this clone. The chain uses TRBV5-8 and TRBJ1-2; D is perhaps TRBD1 (6 bases). This CDR3 contains 15 residues. Germline loops: CDR1 SGHTS, CDR2 YDEGEE. With 0 bases removed from V and 2 bases from J, the gap between germline ends came to 11 bases. In DNA form, the CDR3 reads TGTGCCAGCAGCTTGGCCCAGGGGTTAAACTATGGCTACACCTTC. It specifies CASSLAQGLNYGYTF.

This chain connects TRBV11-2 to TRBJ1-4; D call uncertain. V lost 2 bases and J lost 3, with 10 bases in between. The CDR3 loop spans 15 amino acids. Looked up from germline, CDR1 is SGHAT and CDR2 is FQNNGV. The CDR3 is CASSLIRGANEKLFF. In DNA form, the CDR3 reads TGTGCCAGCAGCTTAATTCGGGGAGCTAATGAAAAACTGTTTTTT.

The chain employs TRBV28 and TRBJ2-5; D gene uncertain. The CDR3 spans 13 residues. Trimming cost V 10 bases and J 0 bases, with 12 bases left between them. Germline CDR1 and CDR2: MDHEN and SYDVKM. CDR3 nucleotides: TGTGCCACCTCGAACTCGTACCAAGAGACCCAGTACTTC. It yields the protein CATSNSYQETQYF.

This chain uses TRBV6-5 with TRBJ2-7, with D perhaps TRBD1 (6 bases). The CDR3 has 14 amino acids. V shed 0 bases and J shed 2 bases, with 8 bases lying between them. The germline V gene encodes CDR1 MNHEY and CDR2 SVGAGI. The CDR3 DNA sequence: TGTGCCAGCAGTTACTCGAGACAGGCCTACGAGCAGTACTTC. Translated: CASSYSRQAYEQYF.

The J gene is TRBJ2-2, the V gene TRBV7-2, with 10 bases lining up with TRBD2. Looked up from germline, CDR1 is SGHTA and CDR2 is FQGNSA. V dropped 2 bases and J dropped 6; count of bases not matched to a gene: 6. The CDR3 is made up of 16 amino acids. Written as DNA, the CDR3 is TGTGCCAGCAGCTTAAAAGCGGGGGGGCCCCCCGGGGAGCTGTTTTTT. Translation: CASSLKAGGPPGELFF. The whole variable domain, filled in from reference TRBV7-2 and TRBJ2-2, reads GAGVSQSPSNKVTEKGKDVELRCDPISGHTALYWYRQSLGQGLEFLIYFQGNSAPDKSGLPSDRFSAERTGGSVSTLTIQRTQQEDSAVYLCASSLKAGGPPGELFFGEGSRLTVL.

The chain couples TRBV5-1 to TRBJ1-3; 10 bases are shared with TRBD1. Germline loops: CDR1 SGHRS, CDR2 YFSETQ. The CDR3 contains 15 residues. V lost 4 bases, J lost 2 bases, and 3 bases stayed unmatched. For the CDR3, the DNA is TGCGCCAGCAGCGAGGGGACAGGGGCTGGAAACACCATATATTTT. This translates into CASSEGTGAGNTIYF.

The chain uses TRBV19 and TRBJ2-7; 7 nucleotides align to TRBD1. Per the germline V gene, CDR1 is LNHDA and CDR2 is SQIVND (reference sequence). Germline trimming cut 3 bases from V and 5 bases from J; bases unmatched to any gene: 7. The CDR3 totals 14 residues. CDR3 nucleotides: TGTGCCAGTAGTATTGGACAGGCGCGCGACGAGCAGTACTTC. As protein: CASSIGQARDEQYF.

Here the CDR3 reads CASTGGRTEAFF. CDR3 DNA sequence: TGTGCCAGCACCGGAGGTCGCACTGAAGCTTTCTTT. The chain combines TRBV28 with TRBJ1-1; D is uncertain. The germline V and J ends were trimmed by 7 bases and 4 bases, with 10 bases remaining between them. The CDR3 contains 12 residues. Germline loops: CDR1 MDHEN, CDR2 SYDVKM. Combining the CDR3 with reference TRBV28 and TRBJ1-1 gives the whole variable domain DVKVTQSSRYLVKRTGEKVFLECVQDMDHENMFWYRQDPGLGLRLIYFSYDVKMKEKGDIPEGYSVSREKKERFSLILESASTNQTSMYLCASTGGRTEAFFGQGTRLTVV.

This clone was detected only once. The chain couples TRBV19 to TRBJ1-3; D uncertain. V was pared by 3 bases and J by 0 bases, with 9 bases between. This CDR3 has 15 residues. Germline CDR1 reads LNHDA; CDR2 reads SQIVND (reference sequence). CDR3 coding DNA: TGTGCCAGTAGTATTTCGGGGAACTCTGGAAACACCATATATTTT. This gives the protein CASSISGNSGNTIYF.

This rearrangement joins TRBV19 to TRBJ2-2, with 7 bases aligning to TRBD1. Trimming took 1 base from V and 7 from J; bases not matched to a gene: 0. Germline values: CDR1 LNHDA, CDR2 SQIVND (reference sequence). CDR3 length equals 13 residues. The CDR3 protein is CASSIAGGGELFF. CDR3 bases: TGTGCCAGTAGTATAGCAGGGGGCGGGGAGCTGTTTTTT.

The gene calls are TRBV3-1 (or the pseudogene TRBV3-2) and TRBJ2-1; TRBD2 matches 14 bases. The CDR3 loop spans 16 amino acids. In germline, CDR1 is LGHDT, CDR2 YNNKEL (reference sequence). Germline trimming cut 2 bases from V and 8 bases from J; bases unmatched to any gene: 5. CDR3 DNA: TGTGCCAGCAGCCAAATGGGACTAGCGGGAGTATATGAGCAGTTCTTC. Its translation: CASSQMGLAGVYEQFF.

V is TRBV7-3 and J is TRBJ2-2; 9 bases line up with TRBD1. Germline trimming cut 0 bases from V and 1 base from J; bases unmatched to any gene: 0. Germline-derived CDR1 and CDR2 are SGHTA and FQGTGA. The CDR3 loop spans 16 amino acids. The CDR3 region has the DNA TGTGCCAGCAGCTTAACGGGACAGGGGAACACCGGGGAGCTGTTTTTT. Translating it yields CASSLTGQGNTGELFF.

The V call is TRBV28, the J call TRBJ2-2; D remains unclear. This CDR3 is 16 amino acids long. Trimming removed 7 bases from V and 3 bases from J, with 18 bases in between. From germline, CDR1 is MDHEN and CDR2 SYDVKM. The CDR3, as DNA: TGTGCCAGCATTAAAGACACCCTCAGAGACACCGGGGAGCTGTTTTTT. It encodes CASIKDTLRDTGELFF.

This clone was recorded only once. V and J are TRBV27 and TRBJ2-7; 7 bases align to TRBD1. Losses at the gene ends were 4 bases for V and 2 bases for J; bases not matched to a gene: 14. Looked up from germline, CDR1 is MNHEY and CDR2 is SMNVEV (reference sequence). This CDR3 is 17 amino acids long. CDR3 sequence (DNA): TGTGCCAGCAGTTCTACCACACAGGGGAATGGGGCCTACGAGCAGTACTTC. It codes for CASSSTTQGNGAYEQYF.